The 30 T cell receptor beta chains listed next were all sequenced from one sample in a study of blood T cell repertoires in COVID-19. The protocol was immunoSEQ multiplex PCR, while the TCRdb copy is restricted to in-frame clones and leaves out a portion. This table holds 210,000 or so clones, 80% to 90% found once. Sample: peripheral blood. The receptors come from a man between 18 and 29 years old with active or convalescent COVID-19.

The rearrangement uses TRBV27 and TRBJ1-1; D is unclear. CDR3 length: 14 residues. Trimming removed 2 bases from V and 1 base from J, with 8 bases in between. Germline V CDR1 and CDR2: MNHEY, SMNVEV (reference sequence). The CDR3 loop is CASSLAHTNTEAFF. The DNA of the CDR3 is TGTGCCAGCAGTTTAGCACACACGAACACTGAAGCTTTCTTT.

The gene calls are TRBV7-2 and TRBJ1-2; D may be TRBD1 (5 bases). Germline values: CDR1 SGHTA, CDR2 FQGNSA. Trimming pared 8 bases from V and 8 bases from J, leaving 18 bases between. The CDR3 covers 13 residues. CDR3 in amino acids: CASASRQGLGYTF. The CDR3 DNA reads TGTGCCAGCGCATCGCGGCAGGGTTTGGGCTACACCTTC.

The gene calls are TRBV19 and TRBJ2-5; 8 bases are a match to TRBD1. The trim removed 0 bases at V and 5 bases at J, leaving 5 bases unmatched. The CDR3 is made up of 15 amino acids. Germline V gene lookup returns CDR1 LNHDA and CDR2 SQIVND (reference sequence). In nucleotides, the CDR3 is TGTGCCAGTAGTATAGACTCGGACAGGGTGGAGACCCAGTACTTC. It specifies CASSIDSDRVETQYF.

The V call is TRBV21-1, the J call TRBJ2-1; the listed D gene, TRBD2, was not tested against the DNA. TRBV21-1 is assigned pseudogene status. The CDR3 has 17 residues. DNA of the CDR3: TGTGCCAGCAGCAAAAAGGGGTGGGGACTACTCAACAATGAGCAGTTCTTC. It specifies CASSKKGWGLLNNEQFF.

The chain carries TRBV7-2 and TRBJ2-1, with 9 bases identical to TRBD2. V was clipped by 3 bases and J by 7 bases; unmatched bases: 4. The CDR3 is 14 residues long. CDR1 and CDR2 (germline): SGHTA, FQGNSA. In DNA, the CDR3 is TGTGCCAGCAGCTTGACTAGCGGTCTGAATGAGCAGTTCTTC. It specifies CASSLTSGLNEQFF.

The V call is TRBV28, the J call TRBJ2-3; 8 nucleotides align to TRBD1. There are 14 residues in the CDR3. Germline V CDR1 and CDR2: MDHEN, SYDVKM. V lost 7 bases and J lost 6; bases outside the gene matches: 9. The CDR3 DNA reads TGTGCCAGCACCCTAGGGGGACAGGCTGATACGCAGTATTTT. Translated: CASTLGGQADTQYF.

This clone was counted between two and nine times. This chain links TRBV29-1 with TRBJ2-1, with a tentative D call TRBD2 (5 bases). Between the trimmed V and J ends, which lost 4 bases and 5 bases, there was a span of 12 bases. Germline V lookup: CDR1 SQVTM, CDR2 ANQGSEA. This CDR3 contains 13 residues. The CDR3 nucleotides are TGCAGCGTTGGTTGGCGGGTGGACAATGAGCAGTTCTTC. Amino acids: CSVGWRVDNEQFF.

The CDR3 loop is CASSQRQGSGNTIYF. CDR3 nucleotide sequence: TGCGCCAGCAGCCAGAGACAGGGCTCTGGAAACACCATATATTTT. The J gene is TRBJ1-3, the V gene TRBV4-1; 7 bases are a match to TRBD1. CDR3 length equals 15 residues. Trimming at V came to 3 bases and at J to 0 bases, leaving 2 bases not matched to a gene. In germline, CDR1 is MGHRA, CDR2 YSYEKL.

The chain couples TRBV28 to TRBJ1-1, with D perhaps matching TRBD1 (5 bases). This CDR3 is built from 14 residues. Looked up from germline, CDR1 is MDHEN and CDR2 is SYDVKM. Trimming shortened V by 7 bases and J by 12 bases, and 24 bases separated the two germline ends. The CDR3 loop reads CASKPSDPPRGTFF. The CDR3 coding sequence is TGTGCCAGCAAACCATCCGACCCCCCTCGGGGGACTTTCTTT.

The chain has TRBV10-1 and TRBJ1-2, with TRBD1 identical over 11 bases. This CDR3 has 13 amino acids. Germline CDR1 is WNHNN and CDR2 is SYGVQD (reference sequence). J was trimmed by 8 bases and V by 3 bases; bases with no gene match: 2. CDR3 DNA sequence: TGCGCCAGCAGTGACCGGACAGGGGGCGGCTACACCTTC. As protein: CASSDRTGGGYTF.

This sequence joins TRBV7-2 and TRBJ1-1; 8 positions match TRBD1. Germline-derived CDR1 and CDR2 are SGHTA and FQGNSA. V shed 1 base, J shed 0 bases, and the junction held 13 bases outside the gene matches. CDR3 length equals 19 residues. CDR3 bases: TGTGCCAGCAGCTTAGGAATATTCGGACAGGGCGTTCTGAACACTGAAGCTTTCTTT. Translation: CASSLGIFGQGVLNTEAFF.

The chain uses TRBV11-2 and TRBJ2-7; D possibly corresponds to TRBD1 (6 bases). This CDR3 region has 14 residues. V was clipped by 5 bases and J by 5 bases, with 16 bases between them. In germline, CDR1 is SGHAT, CDR2 FQNNGV. The CDR3: CASSRFLRTDEQYF. The CDR3 DNA sequence: TGTGCCAGCAGCCGATTCCTTCGGACAGACGAGCAGTACTTC.

This sequence joins TRBV4-3 and TRBJ1-4; 9 bases fit TRBD1. Unmatched junction bases numbered 12, after V lost 0 bases and J lost 4 bases. Germline assignment: CDR1 LGHNA and CDR2 YSLEER. The CDR3 is 19 residues long. The CDR3 spells CASSQEGKTGGAFNEKLFF. The DNA for the CDR3 is TGCGCCAGCAGCCAAGAAGGCAAGACAGGGGGGGCTTTTAATGAAAAACTGTTTTTT.

The rearrangement links TRBV2 to TRBJ2-7, with TRBD2 as a possible D gene (7 bases). CDR3 length equals 14 residues. V lost 8 bases, J lost 2 bases, and 16 bases lay in between. The V gene's germline CDR1 is SNHLY and CDR2 FYNNEI. CDR3 loop: CASFEGGATYEQYF. For the CDR3, the DNA is TGTGCCAGCTTCGAAGGGGGGGCCACCTACGAGCAGTACTTC.

J is TRBJ1-5 and V is TRBV12-3 or TRBV12-4; unclear D gene. This CDR3 is 12 amino acids long. V lost 2 bases, J lost 4 bases, and 3 bases lay in between. The CDR3 bases are TGTGCCAGCAGTTTACCGAATCAGCCCCAGCATTTT. It is translated as CASSLPNQPQHF.

The V call is TRBV3-1 (or the pseudogene TRBV3-2), the J call TRBJ2-2; 7 nucleotides match TRBD2. The germline CDR1 and CDR2 sequences are LGHDT and YNNKEL (reference sequence). V lost 1 base, J lost 3 bases, and 14 bases stayed unmatched. The CDR3 is 19 amino acids. For the CDR3, the DNA is TGTGCCAGCAGCCAAGTGATTGACAGACTAGCTGGTTACACCGGGGAGCTGTTTTTT. Its translation: CASSQVIDRLAGYTGELFF.

The chain employs TRBV19 and TRBJ1-5, with TRBD1 as a possible D gene (5 bases). Trimming shortened V by 1 base and J by 3 bases, and 16 bases separated the two germline ends. Germline loops: CDR1 LNHDA, CDR2 SQIVND (reference sequence). This CDR3 is built from 17 residues. CDR3 nucleotides: TGTGCCAGTAGTATAGCTGACAGCAGAACCTTCAATCAGCCCCAGCATTTT. Translating gives CASSIADSRTFNQPQHF.

The chain joins TRBV4-3 to TRBJ1-2, with D maybe TRBD1 (6 bases). V was pared by 4 bases and J by 1 base, with 10 bases between. Germline V CDR1 and CDR2: LGHNA, YSLEER. The CDR3 runs to 14 residues. CDR3 in amino acids: CASSPQGGNYGYTF. The CDR3 coding sequence is TGCGCCAGCAGCCCCCAAGGGGGTAACTATGGCTACACCTTC.

This clone was seen only once. J is TRBJ1-5 and V is TRBV6-5, with D possibly being TRBD1 (5 bases). The CDR3 has 14 residues. V gave up 4 bases and J gave up 5 bases, with 12 bases separating them. Germline values: CDR1 MNHEY, CDR2 SVGAGI. CDR3 DNA: TGTGCCAGCAGTTGGGGCGGGGAGCATCAGCCCCAGCATTTT. This sequence encodes CASSWGGEHQPQHF.

About this clone itself: Since the CDR3 does not end with the conserved phenylalanine or tryptophan, this likely comes from a read error. It is unclear where the CDR3 begins or ends on the DNA, so no DNA is shown, and the CDR3 is as TCRdb lists it. The chain recombines TRBV5-4 with TRBJ2-3; the table's D gene call, TRBD2, was not cross checked with the DNA. The germline CDR1 and CDR2 sequences are SGHNT and YYREEE (reference sequence). From its first to its last residue, the CDR3 has 13 amino acids. The CDR3 loop reads CASSPWTSGRASV.

This chain uses TRBV7-2 with TRBJ2-1, with D perhaps matching TRBD2 (6 bases). This CDR3 region has 13 residues. Germline V CDR1 and CDR2: SGHTA, FQGNSA. The V and J ends lost 5 bases and 8 bases respectively, with 13 bases between them. Here the CDR3 reads CASSPGAPHEQFF. The CDR3 DNA sequence: TGTGCCAGCAGCCCGGGAGCCCCCCATGAGCAGTTCTTC.

The rearrangement links TRBV28 to TRBJ2-7, with 10 nucleotides matching TRBD1. Trimming at V came to 4 bases and at J to 3 bases, leaving 3 bases not matched to a gene. Germline assignment: CDR1 MDHEN and CDR2 SYDVKM. This CDR3 is 14 amino acids long. The CDR3 here is CASSSGTGVYEQYF. The CDR3 DNA reads TGTGCCAGCAGTTCCGGGACAGGGGTCTACGAGCAGTACTTC.

J is TRBJ1-2 and V is TRBV6-2 or TRBV6-3, with D uncertain. The CDR3 loop spans 13 amino acids. The germline gives CDR1 MNHEY, CDR2 SVGEGT. Trimming pared 6 bases from V and 1 base from J, leaving 9 bases between. CDR3 amino acids: CASSPADNYGYTF. Written as DNA, the CDR3 is TGTGCCAGCAGCCCCGCGGATAACTATGGCTACACCTTC.

This clone was observed once. V is TRBV30 and J is TRBJ2-1; 9 bases line up with TRBD1. The germline V gene encodes CDR1 GTSNPN and CDR2 SVGIG (reference sequence). CDR3 length: 14 residues. V lost 4 bases to trimming and J lost 4 bases; unmatched junction nucleotides: 5. DNA for the CDR3: TGTGCCTGGATGGACAGGGGTAGGTACAATGAGCAGTTCTTC. It translates to CAWMDRGRYNEQFF. Complete variable domain (other parts from reference TRBV30 and TRBJ2-1): SQTIHQWPATLVQPVGSPLSLECTVEGTSNPNLYWYRQAAGRGLQLLFYSVGIGQISSEVPQNLSASRPQDRQFILSSKKLLLSDSGFYLCAWMDRGRYNEQFFGPGTRLTVL.

The rearrangement links TRBV19 to TRBJ2-3, with TRBD2 identical over 8 bases. The CDR3 is 13 residues long. Germline V CDR1 and CDR2: LNHDA, SQIVND (reference sequence). With 6 bases clipped from V and 1 base from J, the junction kept 0 bases outside the gene matches. The DNA for the CDR3 is TGTGCCAGTAGGACTAGCGGCACAGATACGCAGTATTTT. Translation gives CASRTSGTDTQYF.

The rearrangement joins TRBV4-1 to TRBJ2-3, with 10 bases fitting TRBD2. There are 15 residues in the CDR3. V was clipped by 6 bases and J by 0 bases; unmatched bases: 3. Germline assignment: CDR1 MGHRA and CDR2 YSYEKL. The CDR3 loop is CASSGLAVSTDTQYF. DNA for the CDR3: TGCGCCAGCAGTGGACTAGCGGTGAGCACAGATACGCAGTATTTT.

This sequence joins TRBV24-1 and TRBJ2-3; possible D gene TRBD1, 6 bases. The CDR3 contains 13 residues. The germline CDR1 and CDR2 sequences are KGHDR and SFDVKD. Trimming removed 8 bases from V and 2 bases from J, with 10 bases in between. The CDR3 loop is CATNRDTTDTQYF. The DNA for the CDR3 is TGTGCCACCAACCGGGACACCACAGATACGCAGTATTTT.

The rearrangement joins TRBV11-3 to TRBJ2-3; 12 bases are a match to TRBD2. The CDR3 is 16 residues long. Germline V gene sequence: CDR1 SGHNT, CDR2 YENEEA. J lost 2 bases, V lost 1 base, and 1 base had no gene match. The chain's CDR3 is CASSLGTSGITDTQYF. In nucleotides, the CDR3 is TGTGCCAGCAGCTTAGGGACTAGCGGGATCACAGATACGCAGTATTTT. The variable domain in full, completed from reference TRBV11-3 and TRBJ2-3, reads EAGVVQSPRYKIIEKKQPVAFWCNPISGHNTLYWYLQNLGQGPELLIRYENEEAVDDSQLPKDRFSAERLKGVDSTLKIQPAELGDSAVYLCASSLGTSGITDTQYFGPGTRLTVL.

This chain uses TRBV13 with TRBJ1-2; 9 nucleotides align to TRBD1. Germline trimming cut 5 bases from V and 8 bases from J; bases unmatched to any gene: 18. The CDR3 has 17 amino acids. Germline loops: CDR1 PRHDT, CDR2 FYEKMQ (reference sequence). The CDR3 nucleotides are TGTGCCAGCAGCCGTCGCTCCTCCGGGACAGGGATACACGGCTACACCTTC. Translation: CASSRRSSGTGIHGYTF.

The chain employs TRBV7-2 and TRBJ2-1, with TRBD2 as a possible D gene (5 bases). Germline V gene data show CDR1 as SGHTA and CDR2 as FQGNSA. The germline V and J ends were trimmed by 5 bases and 7 bases, with 12 bases remaining between them. The CDR3 loop spans 13 amino acids. Here the CDR3 reads CASSPRTENEQFF. The CDR3, as DNA: TGTGCCAGCAGCCCGAGGACTGAAAATGAGCAGTTCTTC.